What follows are 17 T cell receptor beta chains derived from one specimen sequenced in a study of blood T cell repertoires in COVID-19. The assay was immunoSEQ multiplex PCR, and TCRdb's table has in-frame clones only and misses some. The table shows 120,000 or so clones, with more than 70% occurring only once. Sequences were obtained from peripheral blood. The origin of the receptors is a man older than 75 with active or convalescent COVID-19.

This clone came up once. The V and J genes are TRBV10-3 and TRBJ1-1; a weak D match, TRBD1 (6 bases). Germline V gene lookup returns CDR1 ENHRY and CDR2 SYGVKD. There are 12 residues in the CDR3. Trimming cost V 3 bases and J 8 bases, with 10 bases left between them. CDR3 DNA: TGTGCCATCAGTGACCCGGACAGCGAAGCTTTCTTT. Protein product: CAISDPDSEAFF.

The J gene is TRBJ2-3, the V gene TRBV19; 7 bases fit TRBD2. This CDR3 contains 15 residues. Germline CDR1 is LNHDA and CDR2 is SQIVND (reference sequence). J was trimmed by 1 base and V by 3 bases; bases with no gene match: 4. CDR3 loop: CASSIAGDGTDTQYF. In DNA form, the CDR3 reads TGTGCCAGTAGTATTGCGGGAGATGGCACAGATACGCAGTATTTT.

This clone qualifies as medium-sized (0.01 to 0.1%). This chain uses TRBV6-2 or TRBV6-3 with TRBJ1-5; D possibly corresponds to TRBD1 (6 bases). Trimming took 5 bases from V and 6 from J, leaving 17 bases between them. The CDR3 runs to 15 residues. Per germline, CDR1 MNHEY and CDR2 SVGEGT. The CDR3 is CASSTGSGDSQPQHF. The CDR3 DNA reads TGTGCCAGCAGTACTGGGTCAGGGGATTCTCAGCCCCAGCATTTT.

V is TRBV11-2 and J is TRBJ1-1; no firm D call. The CDR3 is 13 residues long. V lost 5 bases and J 1 base, leaving 8 bases between the germline ends. Germline V gives CDR1 SGHAT, CDR2 FQNNGV. The CDR3: CASSADWNTEAFF. CDR3 DNA: TGTGCCAGCAGCGCAGACTGGAACACTGAAGCTTTCTTT.

This chain uses TRBV27 with TRBJ2-1, with TRBD1 matching 10 bases. Germline CDR1 reads MNHEY; CDR2 reads SMNVEV (reference sequence). V shed 6 bases, J shed 5 bases, and the junction held 4 bases outside the gene matches. This CDR3 has 14 residues. CDR3 DNA sequence: TGTGCCAGCAGGATCGGGACAGGGGACAATGAGCAGTTCTTC. It codes for CASRIGTGDNEQFF.

This clone was detected ten times or more. The chain links TRBV4-1 to TRBJ2-1, with D possibly being TRBD1 (6 bases). Deletions cut 2 bases from V and 2 bases from J, with 13 bases between. The CDR3 totals 16 residues. CDR1 MGHRA and CDR2 YSYEKL come from the germline V gene. CDR3 in DNA: TGCGCCAGCAGCCAACCCCCGGGACACCCCTACAATGAGCAGTTCTTC. Protein sequence: CASSQPPGHPYNEQFF.

The chain is built from TRBV5-1 and TRBJ2-7; the D gene is possibly TRBD1 (6 bases). This CDR3 contains 14 residues. The germline CDR1 and CDR2 sequences are SGHRS and YFSETQ. Deletions cut 3 bases from V and 4 bases from J, with 14 bases between. CDR3 sequence: CASSSTGTTYEQYF. The CDR3 nucleotides are TGCGCCAGCAGCTCTACCGGGACAACTTACGAGCAGTACTTC.

The chain couples TRBV10-3 to TRBJ1-4; D unresolved. The V and J ends lost 5 bases and 7 bases respectively, with 20 bases between them. This CDR3 region has 16 residues. CDR1 and CDR2 (germline): ENHRY, SYGVKD. CDR3 amino acids: CAISSSAGEVSEKLFF. DNA of the CDR3: TGTGCCATCAGTTCATCGGCCGGGGAAGTAAGTGAAAAACTGTTTTTT.

The chain joins TRBV6-5 to TRBJ2-7; TRBD1 matches 7 bases. V lost 4 bases to trimming and J lost 0 bases; unmatched junction nucleotides: 6. The length of the CDR3 is 15 residues. Per germline, CDR1 MNHEY and CDR2 SVGAGI. DNA for the CDR3: TGTGCCAGCAGTTTGACAGGGAGCTTCTCCTACGAGCAGTACTTC. Protein product: CASSLTGSFSYEQYF.

The J gene is TRBJ2-7, the V gene TRBV5-4; 7 bases are shared with TRBD2. CDR3 length: 17 residues. The J segment lost 7 bases and the V segment lost 7 bases, leaving 23 bases of the junction unmatched. From germline, CDR1 is SGHNT and CDR2 YYREEE (reference sequence). CDR3 protein: CASSRASGAPASKEQYF. For the CDR3, the DNA is TGTGCCAGCTCTCGTGCTAGCGGCGCCCCAGCCTCTAAAGAGCAGTACTTC. The full variable domain, rest sourced from reference TRBV5-4 and TRBJ2-7, is ETGVTQSPTHLIKTRGQQVTLRCSSQSGHNTVSWYQQALGQGPQFIFQYYREEENGRGNFPPRFSGLQFPNYSSELNVNALELDDSALYLCASSRASGAPASKEQYFGPGTRLTVT.

The chain links TRBV7-2 to TRBJ1-5, with 8 bases lining up with TRBD1. This CDR3 is built from 15 residues. The germline CDR1 and CDR2 sequences are SGHTA and FQGNSA. J gave up 6 bases and V 1 base, and 5 bases lay outside the gene matches. The CDR3 region has the DNA TGTGCCAGCAGCTTAGTTGGACAGGGCGGTCAGCCCCAGCATTTT. It translates to CASSLVGQGGQPQHF.

This sequence joins TRBV27 and TRBJ2-7, with 9 bases matching TRBD1. The CDR3 spans 14 residues. Germline CDR1 and CDR2: MNHEY and SMNVEV (reference sequence). After removal of 5 bases from V and 2 bases from J, the junction contained 4 bases not matched to a gene. This CDR3 is CASSVGTGTYEQYF. The CDR3, as DNA: TGTGCCAGCAGTGTCGGGACAGGGACCTACGAGCAGTACTTC.

Concerning this clone itself: Germline is not matched at one junction end, which may reflect a read error. Other DNA sequences within the sample encode an identical CDR3. V gene TRBV4-3 combines with J gene TRBJ1-2; a possible D gene is TRBD1 (6 bases). The CDR3 is 16 residues long. In germline, CDR1 is LGHNA, CDR2 YSLEER. CDR3 nucleotides: TGCGCCAGTAGCCGGGAAAACAGGGTGGCAAACCATGGCTACACCTTC. Amino acid sequence: CASSRENRVANHGYTF.

The V and J genes are TRBV29-1 and TRBJ1-5; 7 bases match TRBD1. The CDR3 has 14 amino acids. Trimming removed 5 bases from V and 3 bases from J; junction bases left unmatched: 7. Germline CDR1 SQVTM, CDR2 ANQGSEA. CDR3 loop: CSVSKGATNQPQHF. CDR3 DNA: TGCAGCGTTAGTAAGGGGGCAACCAATCAGCCCCAGCATTTT.

The J gene is TRBJ1-2, the V gene TRBV4-3, with unresolved D. CDR1 is LGHNA and CDR2 is YSLEER in the germline V gene. The CDR3 extends over 15 amino acids. V dropped 2 bases and J dropped 0 bases, with 10 bases sitting between them. The CDR3 is CASSQNSRSNYGYTF. The CDR3 region has the DNA TGCGCCAGCAGCCAAAACTCACGGTCTAACTATGGCTACACCTTC.

The CDR3 sequence is CASRPERGGYNEQFF. The CDR3 coding sequence is TGTGCCAGCAGACCCGAGCGGGGGGGCTACAATGAGCAGTTCTTC. The chain links TRBV6-5 to TRBJ2-1; 10 bases are a match to TRBD2. Germline CDR1 and CDR2: MNHEY and SVGAGI. The CDR3 is 15 amino acids. The ends lost 6 bases at V and 3 bases at J; junction bases unmatched: 5.

This clone was seen a handful of times. This chain links TRBV7-3 with TRBJ2-2, with D possibly matching TRBD2 (5 bases). The germline CDR1 and CDR2 sequences are SGHTA and FQGTGA. V lost 2 bases to trimming and J lost 1 base, with 11 bases between them. The CDR3 runs to 16 residues. The CDR3 sequence: CASSLVQAGNTGELFF. CDR3 sequence (DNA): TGTGCCAGCAGCTTAGTCCAGGCGGGGAACACCGGGGAGCTGTTTTTT. Looking up the rest from reference TRBV7-3 and TRBJ2-2 gives the full variable domain: GAGVSQTPSNKVTEKGKYVELRCDPISGHTALYWYRQSLGQGPEFLIYFQGTGAADDSGLPNDRFFAVRPEGSVSTLKIQRTERGDSAVYLCASSLVQAGNTGELFFGEGSRLTVL.